The rows below give T cell receptor beta chains drawn from one sample of a study of blood T cell repertoires in COVID-19. Clones were read by immunoSEQ multiplex PCR, and TCRdb kept only the in-frame ones, dropping some. The sample carries about 300,000 clones, roughly nine tenths recorded once. The material sequenced was PBMCs or T cells enriched from blood (not recorded which). Receptors were obtained from a woman aged 45-65 years who had been exposed to COVID-19. Each CDR3 is given with its conserved first and last residue. The order of the fields is J gene, V gene, D gene, clone size, CDR3 protein, CDR3 DNA. The D gene is left open where the match is weak. Clone size is shown for a subset of rows, as once, few, many or a class of expanded clone.

j_call: TRBJ2-1; v_call: TRBV27; d_call: .; clone_size: .; cdr3_aa: CASSSEGYEQFF; cdr3_nt: TGTGCCAGCAGTTCGGAGGGGTATGAGCAGTTCTTC
j_call: TRBJ1-5; v_call: TRBV30; d_call: .; clone_size: .; cdr3_aa: CAWSPGHSNQPQHF; cdr3_nt: TGTGCCTGGAGCCCGGGACATAGCAATCAGCCCCAGCATTTT
j_call: TRBJ2-7; v_call: TRBV19; d_call: TRBD1; clone_size: .; cdr3_aa: CASSVVRTGAYEQYF; cdr3_nt: TGTGCCAGTAGCGTAGTCCGGACAGGGGCCTACGAGCAGTACTTC
j_call: TRBJ2-3; v_call: TRBV7-2; d_call: .; clone_size: .; cdr3_aa: CASSLGRNTDTQYF; cdr3_nt: TGTGCCAGCAGCTTAGGGAGGAACACAGATACGCAGTATTTT
j_call: TRBJ2-1; v_call: TRBV19; d_call: TRBD1; clone_size: .; cdr3_aa: CASSIQGAYNEQFF; cdr3_nt: TGTGCCAGTAGTATCCAGGGGGCCTACAATGAGCAGTTCTTC
j_call: TRBJ1-2; v_call: TRBV28; d_call: TRBD1; clone_size: .; cdr3_aa: CASKVQGATTNYGYTF; cdr3_nt: TGTGCCAGCAAGGTGCAGGGGGCAACAACTAACTATGGCTACACCTTC
j_call: TRBJ1-2; v_call: TRBV19; d_call: TRBD1; clone_size: .; cdr3_aa: CASSRGTAFSYTF; cdr3_nt: TGTGCCAGTAGTAGGGGGACAGCGTTCAGCTACACCTTC
j_call: TRBJ1-2; v_call: TRBV4-2; d_call: .; clone_size: .; cdr3_aa: CASSQDRQAGGYTF; cdr3_nt: TGTGCCAGCAGCCAAGATAGGCAGGCGGGTGGCTACACCTTC
j_call: TRBJ1-1; v_call: TRBV24-1; d_call: .; clone_size: .; cdr3_aa: CATFSENEMNTEAFF; cdr3_nt: TGTGCCACCTTTTCGGAGAATGAAATGAACACTGAAGCTTTCTTT
j_call: TRBJ2-2; v_call: TRBV19; d_call: .; clone_size: .; cdr3_aa: CASRGSQGSGELFF; cdr3_nt: TGTGCCAGTAGGGGGAGTCAGGGGTCCGGGGAGCTGTTTTTT
j_call: TRBJ2-5; v_call: TRBV24-1; d_call: .; clone_size: .; cdr3_aa: CATQGGVGQETQYF; cdr3_nt: TGTGCCACCCAGGGCGGGGTCGGGCAAGAGACCCAGTACTTC
j_call: TRBJ1-5; v_call: TRBV6-5; d_call: .; clone_size: .; cdr3_aa: CASSRTGVSNQPQHF; cdr3_nt: TGTGCCAGCAGTCGGACGGGGGTTAGCAATCAGCCCCAGCATTTT
j_call: TRBJ2-7; v_call: TRBV4-2; d_call: TRBD2; clone_size: .; cdr3_aa: CASSQDIPASGGPNEQYF; cdr3_nt: TGTGCCAGCAGCCAAGATATCCCGGCTAGCGGGGGGCCGAACGAGCAGTACTTC
j_call: TRBJ1-2; v_call: TRBV19; d_call: .; clone_size: .; cdr3_aa: CASSIASVNYGYTF; cdr3_nt: TGTGCCAGTAGTATAGCCAGCGTGAACTATGGCTACACCTTC
j_call: TRBJ1-2; v_call: TRBV3-1/TRBV3-2; d_call: .; clone_size: .; cdr3_aa: CASSQGGGQNYGYTF; cdr3_nt: TGTGCCAGCAGCCAAGGCGGGGGGCAGAACTATGGCTACACCTTC
j_call: TRBJ2-7; v_call: TRBV3-1/TRBV3-2; d_call: .; clone_size: .; cdr3_aa: CASSQDASFSYEQYF; cdr3_nt: TGTGCCAGCAGCCAAGACGCTAGTTTTTCCTACGAGCAGTACTTC
j_call: TRBJ1-1; v_call: TRBV4-1; d_call: .; clone_size: .; cdr3_aa: CASSQPPEAFF; cdr3_nt: TGCGCCAGCAGCCAACCTCCCGAAGCTTTCTTT
j_call: TRBJ2-1; v_call: TRBV5-6; d_call: TRBD2; clone_size: once; cdr3_aa: CASLAGDWDEQFF; cdr3_nt: TGTGCCAGCCTAGCGGGGGACTGGGATGAGCAGTTCTTC
j_call: TRBJ2-5; v_call: TRBV5-1; d_call: TRBD2; clone_size: .; cdr3_aa: CASSLTGGESETQYF; cdr3_nt: TGCGCCAGCAGCTTAACTGGGGGGGAATCGGAGACCCAGTACTTC
j_call: TRBJ1-5; v_call: TRBV5-4; d_call: .; clone_size: few; cdr3_aa: CASSTGGGQPQHF; cdr3_nt: TGTGCCAGCAGCACCGGTGGGGGGCAGCCCCAGCATTTT
j_call: TRBJ2-5; v_call: TRBV18; d_call: TRBD1; clone_size: .; cdr3_aa: CASSPAGGIRETQYF; cdr3_nt: TGTGCCAGCTCACCGGCAGGGGGCATTCGGGAGACCCAGTACTTC
j_call: TRBJ2-3; v_call: TRBV2; d_call: TRBD1; clone_size: .; cdr3_aa: CASIRDRDTDTQYF; cdr3_nt: TGTGCCAGCATTCGGGACAGGGACACAGATACGCAGTATTTT
j_call: TRBJ1-4; v_call: TRBV5-8; d_call: TRBD1; clone_size: .; cdr3_aa: CASSLQGTANEKLFF; cdr3_nt: TGTGCCAGCAGCCTCCAGGGGACAGCGAATGAAAAACTGTTTTTT
j_call: TRBJ2-5; v_call: TRBV7-8; d_call: TRBD1; clone_size: once; cdr3_aa: CASSLATGVGETQYF; cdr3_nt: TGTGCCAGCAGCTTAGCGACAGGGGTAGGAGAGACCCAGTACTTC
j_call: TRBJ2-2; v_call: TRBV29-1; d_call: .; clone_size: .; cdr3_aa: CSVDPGWTGELFF; cdr3_nt: TGCAGCGTTGACCCGGGGTGGACCGGGGAGCTGTTTTTT
j_call: TRBJ1-2; v_call: TRBV20-1; d_call: TRBD1; clone_size: .; cdr3_aa: CRTGSDYGYTF; cdr3_nt: TGCAGGACAGGGAGTGACTATGGCTACACCTTC
j_call: TRBJ2-7; v_call: TRBV6-5; d_call: .; clone_size: .; cdr3_aa: CASSYGLGQGPYEQYF; cdr3_nt: TGTGCCAGCAGTTACGGCCTAGGCCAGGGTCCCTACGAGCAGTACTTC
j_call: TRBJ1-6; v_call: TRBV19; d_call: TRBD1; clone_size: .; cdr3_aa: CASSVGQGNSPLHF; cdr3_nt: TGTGCCAGTAGTGTGGGACAGGGCAATTCACCCCTCCACTTT
j_call: TRBJ2-7; v_call: TRBV28; d_call: TRBD1; clone_size: .; cdr3_aa: CASSPPGQGTYEQYF; cdr3_nt: TGTGCCAGCAGCCCCCCGGGACAGGGTACCTACGAGCAGTACTTC
j_call: TRBJ2-1; v_call: TRBV12-3/TRBV12-4; d_call: TRBD1; clone_size: .; cdr3_aa: CASSYRGYNEQFF; cdr3_nt: TGTGCCAGCAGTTACAGGGGGTACAATGAGCAGTTCTTC
j_call: TRBJ1-3; v_call: TRBV7-5; d_call: .; clone_size: .; cdr3_aa: CARSLWGRLGGNTIYF; cdr3_nt: TGTGCCAGAAGCTTATGGGGGCGGCTCGGTGGAAACACCATATATTTT
j_call: TRBJ2-7; v_call: TRBV27; d_call: TRBD1; clone_size: .; cdr3_aa: CASSWGQGGDEQYF; cdr3_nt: TGTGCCAGCAGTTGGGGACAGGGAGGGGACGAGCAGTACTTC
j_call: TRBJ2-1; v_call: TRBV2; d_call: .; clone_size: .; cdr3_aa: CASSEGFDSSYNEQFF; cdr3_nt: TGTGCCAGCAGTGAAGGATTCGATAGCTCCTACAATGAGCAGTTCTTC
j_call: TRBJ2-1; v_call: TRBV6-5; d_call: TRBD2; clone_size: once; cdr3_aa: CASSYSAGGYNEQFF; cdr3_nt: TGTGCCAGCAGTTACTCGGCGGGGGGCTACAATGAGCAGTTCTTC
j_call: TRBJ2-5; v_call: TRBV4-2; d_call: TRBD2; clone_size: .; cdr3_aa: CASSQELAGSLETQYF; cdr3_nt: TGTGCCAGCAGCCAAGAACTAGCGGGGTCTCTGGAGACCCAGTACTTC
j_call: TRBJ1-5; v_call: TRBV6-1; d_call: TRBD1; clone_size: .; cdr3_aa: CASSEGLRGGGLGQPQHF; cdr3_nt: TGTGCCAGCAGTGAGGGGTTAAGAGGGGGCGGCCTGGGTCAGCCCCAGCATTTT
j_call: TRBJ2-2; v_call: TRBV3-1/TRBV3-2; d_call: TRBD2; clone_size: .; cdr3_aa: CASSQGRDYGELFF; cdr3_nt: TGTGCCAGCAGCCAGGGGCGGGACTACGGGGAGCTGTTTTTT
j_call: TRBJ1-4; v_call: TRBV5-6; d_call: .; clone_size: .; cdr3_aa: CASSWGGGKLFF; cdr3_nt: TGTGCCAGCAGCTGGGGGGGAGGAAAACTGTTTTTT
j_call: TRBJ1-4; v_call: TRBV28; d_call: TRBD1; clone_size: .; cdr3_aa: CASSLKTGGREKLFF; cdr3_nt: TGTGCCAGCAGCTTAAAGACAGGGGGAAGGGAAAAACTGTTTTTT
j_call: TRBJ2-1; v_call: TRBV27; d_call: .; clone_size: .; cdr3_aa: CASSRSQGFASGEQFF; cdr3_nt: TGTGCCAGCAGCCGATCGCAGGGGTTCGCTTCCGGTGAGCAGTTCTTC
j_call: TRBJ1-4; v_call: TRBV7-9; d_call: TRBD1; clone_size: .; cdr3_aa: CASSQTGVINEKLFF; cdr3_nt: TGTGCCAGCAGCCAAACAGGGGTGATCAATGAAAAACTGTTTTTT
j_call: TRBJ1-4; v_call: TRBV28; d_call: .; clone_size: .; cdr3_aa: CASSFYEKLFF; cdr3_nt: TGTGCCAGCAGTTTCTATGAAAAACTGTTTTTT
j_call: TRBJ1-2; v_call: TRBV3-1/TRBV3-2; d_call: TRBD1; clone_size: .; cdr3_aa: CASSQAITGEVGYTF; cdr3_nt: TGTGCCAGCAGCCAAGCCATAACAGGGGAGGTCGGCTACACCTTC
j_call: TRBJ1-5; v_call: TRBV18; d_call: TRBD1; clone_size: .; cdr3_aa: CASSPSGQGEREAQHF; cdr3_nt: TGTGCCAGCTCACCAAGTGGACAGGGGGAAAGGGAGGCCCAGCATTTT
j_call: TRBJ1-2; v_call: TRBV15; d_call: .; clone_size: .; cdr3_aa: CATSRDGGWESGYTF; cdr3_nt: TGTGCCACCAGCAGAGATGGGGGGTGGGAAAGTGGCTACACCTTC
j_call: TRBJ1-1; v_call: TRBV6-2/TRBV6-3; d_call: TRBD1; clone_size: .; cdr3_aa: CASSKRTGGLAFF; cdr3_nt: TGTGCCAGCAGTAAAAGGACAGGGGGCTTGGCTTTCTTT
j_call: TRBJ1-6; v_call: TRBV18; d_call: TRBD1; clone_size: once; cdr3_aa: CASSGDRGDNSPLHF; cdr3_nt: TGTGCCAGCTCGGGGGACAGGGGTGATAATTCACCCCTCCACTTT
j_call: TRBJ1-2; v_call: TRBV5-4; d_call: .; clone_size: .; cdr3_aa: CASSPVRVGGERNYGYTF; cdr3_nt: TGTGCCAGCAGCCCGGTCCGGGTTGGAGGCGAAAGGAACTATGGCTACACCTTC